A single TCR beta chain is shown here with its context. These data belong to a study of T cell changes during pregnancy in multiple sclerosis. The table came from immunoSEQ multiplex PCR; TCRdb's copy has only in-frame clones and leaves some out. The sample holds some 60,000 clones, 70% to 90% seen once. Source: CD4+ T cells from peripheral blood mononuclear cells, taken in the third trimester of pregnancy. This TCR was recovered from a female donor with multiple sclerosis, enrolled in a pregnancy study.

The CDR3 sequence: CASSGTGGNQPQHF. The CDR3 DNA follows: TGTGCCAGCAGTGGAACAGGGGGCAATCAGCCCCAGCATTTT. The chain couples TRBV6-1 to TRBJ1-5; 7 nucleotides align to TRBD1. V lost 4 bases to trimming and J lost 2 bases; unmatched junction nucleotides: 2. There are 14 residues in the CDR3. Germline-derived CDR1 and CDR2 are MNHNS and SASEGT.